This is a list of T cell receptor beta chains from one sample in a study of human T cells and chemical hapten exposure. TCRdb used MiXCR to reprocess the RACE reads, holding one entry per CDR3 protein. In the table there are about 39,000 distinct CDR3 sequences, 10% to 15% of which are singletons. Sample: whole blood, taken in connection with sensitization to the hapten diphenylcyclopropenone (DPC). The receptors shown here come from a woman between 35 and 50 years old with alopecia areata. Some clones in this sample may be carry-over from other donors' samples. Each CDR3 is given with its conserved first and last residue. The D gene is left open where the match is weak. Clone size, where shown, is once, few, many, or a class for clones that have expanded.

CASSIDRLGSNEQFF	many	NA	TRBV19
CASSLGEWGEQYF	few	NA	TRBV28
CASSSRDTSTDTQYF	few	NA	TRBV11-3
CASSQSRYGGSGDPETQYF	many	TRBD2	TRBV4-3
CASSLESGRNSPLHF	few	NA	TRBV7-8
CASSRDRGRNQPQHF	many	TRBD1	TRBV5-5
CASSRDQLYEQYF	few	NA	TRBV4-1
CASSRTTPDTQYF	medium-sized	NA	TRBV5-1
CASSLVGSLSGNTIYF	NA	NA	TRBV11-2
CASSAGHLSGANVLTF	few	NA	TRBV9
CASSLFGRDYGYTF	few	NA	TRBV28
CASSPGGGRYQETQYF	few	TRBD2	TRBV4-1
CASSLSGRRETQYF	many	TRBD2	TRBV7-3
CASSPTPSNQPQHF	NA	NA	TRBV6-2/TRBV6-3
CASSYYDGYTF	many	NA	TRBV7-9
CASSLRGSGTDTQYF	few	TRBD2	TRBV7-3
CASSLVSGRAYEQYF	few	TRBD2	TRBV7-9
CATGGTGANTEAFF	NA	TRBD1	TRBV24-1
CASSQGTSGEQYF	NA	TRBD2	TRBV3-1